The source of this TCR beta chain is a study of blood T cell repertoires in COVID-19. Study details: The United States, Italy and Spain provided the acute and convalescent COVID-19 samples.

Some clones are missing from TCRdb's copy, which holds only in-frame ones; the method was immunoSEQ multiplex PCR. The profile shows over 25,000 clones, about four fifths of them singletons. The CDR3 extends over 14 amino acids. Germline V gene sequence: CDR1 SGHTA, CDR2 FQGNSA. V lost 0 bases, J lost 1 base, and 6 bases lay in between. The receptor was derived from a woman of 80 years or more with acute or convalescent COVID-19. The chain joins TRBV7-2 to TRBJ1-1, with D hard to call. The sequenced sample was peripheral blood. The CDR3 loop reads CASSLALRNTEAFF. DNA of the CDR3: TGTGCCAGCAGCTTAGCGTTGAGGAACACTGAAGCTTTCTTT.